This TCR beta chain stems from a study of blood T cells in healthy people across ages. The CDR3 consists of 12 residues. Looked up from germline, CDR1 is DFQATT and CDR2 is SNEGSKA (reference sequence). Trimming removed 3 bases from V and 7 bases from J, with 12 bases in between. Study conclusions and caveats: No conclusive comparison of naive versus antigen-experienced cells was possible with unsorted PBMCs.

On this clonotype: As yet, its antigen is unknown.

Primers used in a second PCR of roughly 7 to 12 cycles were a sample-barcoded 5' primer and a J-beta primer mix. TCRdb passed the 5' RACE reads through MiXCR, listing each CDR3 protein once. The sample lists about 830,000 distinct CDR3 sequences, 55% to 65% seen once, with roughly 25% in the top ten. J is TRBJ1-2 and V is TRBV20-1; D uncertain. Sequencing was carried out using blood. This receptor was identified in a man aged 25-45 years in good health. Here the CDR3 reads CSASHHWLGYTF. The CDR3 region has the DNA TGCAGTGCTAGTCATCATTGGCTTGGCTACACCTTC.